This entry lists 30 T cell receptor beta chains sequenced from one sample in a study of radiotherapy plus CTLA-4 blockade in lung cancer. Sequencing was performed with immunoSEQ multiplex PCR; in TCRdb, only in-frame clones are kept and a portion is missing. The repertoire holds around 56,000 clones, with roughly 80% as singletons. The specimen was peripheral blood, collected from a patient treated with radiotherapy plus ipilimumab. The receptors here all came from a human donor with non-small cell lung cancer who had a complete response to radiotherapy plus ipilimumab.

The rearrangement uses TRBV6-5 and TRBJ1-2; D unresolved. The CDR3 length is 12 residues. Germline assignment: CDR1 MNHEY and CDR2 SVGAGI. Between the trimmed V and J ends, which lost 6 bases and 6 bases, there was a span of 11 bases. CDR3 in amino acids: CASRSTSDGYTF. The DNA of the CDR3 is TGTGCCAGCAGGTCGACGAGCGATGGCTACACCTTC.

The V gene is TRBV29-1, the J gene TRBJ1-2; TRBD1 matches 7 bases. This CDR3 is built from 15 residues. Trimming removed 4 bases from V and 0 bases from J; junction bases left unmatched: 8. Per germline, CDR1 SQVTM and CDR2 ANQGSEA. CDR3 amino acids: CSVVGTVITNYGYTF. Here the CDR3 DNA reads TGCAGCGTTGTAGGGACAGTGATAACTAACTATGGCTACACCTTC.

A remark on this clone: Other DNA sequences of this sample code for an identical CDR3. The chain carries TRBV7-2 and TRBJ1-1; D is possibly TRBD1 (6 bases). CDR1 SGHTA and CDR2 FQGNSA come from the germline V gene. Trimming took off 1 base at V and 2 bases at J, with 17 bases between the two ends. This CDR3 has 17 residues. The CDR3 is CASSLGGFSTGNTEAFF. The CDR3, as DNA: TGTGCCAGCAGCTTAGGTGGGTTTTCGACAGGTAACACTGAAGCTTTCTTT.

This chain uses TRBV18 with TRBJ2-7; TRBD2 agrees at 13 bases. Losses at the gene ends were 3 bases for V and 7 bases for J; bases not matched to a gene: 6. This CDR3 is built from 15 residues. Germline V gene lookup returns CDR1 KGHSH and CDR2 LQKENI. As DNA, the CDR3 is TGTGCCAGCTCACCCGGACTAGCGGGAGCCAATGAGCAGTACGTC. Amino acids: CASSPGLAGANEQYV.

This clone appeared a few times. The rearrangement joins TRBV4-3 to TRBJ2-1; TRBD2 aligns across 8 bases. Looked up from germline, CDR1 is LGHNA and CDR2 is YSLEER. CDR3 length: 15 amino acids. The junction had 4 bases not matched to a gene; V was cut back by 1 base and J by 5 bases. The CDR3 DNA is TGCGCCAGCAGCCAAGTAACGGGGGGGAACAATGAGCAGTTCTTC. Translated: CASSQVTGGNNEQFF.

A few counts support this clone. J is TRBJ2-5 and V is TRBV11-2; 8 bases line up with TRBD2. The V segment lost 1 base and the J segment 4 bases; nucleotides outside the gene matches: 2. The V gene's germline CDR1 is SGHAT and CDR2 FQNNGV. CDR3 size: 14 residues. The CDR3 bases are TGTGCCAGCAGCTTAGTTCTAGCGGGAGAGACCCAGTACTTC. It encodes CASSLVLAGETQYF.

The chain uses TRBV6-6 and TRBJ2-1, with 7 nucleotides matching TRBD2. J gave up 5 bases and V 2 bases, and 9 bases lay outside the gene matches. The CDR3 sequence is 16 residues long. The germline V gene encodes CDR1 MNHNY and CDR2 SVGAGI (reference sequence). In nucleotides, the CDR3 is TGTGCCAGCAGTTACAACGAGCGGGGTGGGAACAATGAGCAGTTCTTC. The encoded protein is CASSYNERGGNNEQFF.

This clone showed up just a few times. The chain is built from TRBV4-1 and TRBJ2-3; TRBD2 matches 8 bases. CDR3 size: 17 residues. CDR1 and CDR2 from the germline V gene are MGHRA and YSYEKL. The junction had 7 bases not matched to a gene; V was cut back by 0 bases and J by 2 bases. The CDR3 reads CASSQDRGSGVTDTQYF. Here the CDR3 DNA reads TGCGCCAGCAGCCAAGATCGGGGTAGCGGGGTCACAGATACGCAGTATTTT.

The CDR3 DNA is TGTGCCATCAGTGAAGTTGCGGGGGGCCAAGAGACCCAGTACTTC. Translating it yields CAISEVAGGQETQYF. V usage is TRBV10-3 and J usage is TRBJ2-5; TRBD2 agrees at 8 bases. CDR3 length: 15 amino acids. CDR1 and CDR2 from the germline V gene are ENHRY and SYGVKD. V shed 3 bases, J shed 1 base, and the junction held 4 bases outside the gene matches.

V gene TRBV5-1 combines with J gene TRBJ2-1; 7 nucleotides align to TRBD2. The CDR3 has 14 amino acids. Germline assignment: CDR1 SGHRS and CDR2 YFSETQ. The V segment lost 7 bases and the J segment 9 bases; nucleotides outside the gene matches: 13. The CDR3 DNA is TGCGCCAGCTGGTTGGGCGGGAGTGGAGGTGAGCAGTTCTTC. This gives the protein CASWLGGSGGEQFF.

Only one count was recorded for this clone. This chain joins TRBV9 and TRBJ2-1; 9 bases are shared with TRBD2. J lost 1 base, V lost 0 bases, and 14 bases had no gene match. The germline gives CDR1 SGDLS, CDR2 YYNGEE. The CDR3 has 20 residues. CDR3 sequence: CASSVAGPPSSGASYNEQFF. The CDR3 DNA sequence: TGTGCCAGCAGCGTAGCGGGTCCTCCTTCTAGCGGGGCTTCCTACAATGAGCAGTTCTTC.

The chain combines TRBV4-3 with TRBJ2-4, with a weak D call TRBD1 (5 bases). The germline V gene encodes CDR1 LGHNA and CDR2 YSLEER. With 0 bases removed from V and 0 bases from J, the gap between germline ends came to 12 bases. The CDR3 runs to 17 residues. The CDR3 DNA sequence: TGCGCCAGCAGCCAAGATATGGGGCGCTTAGCCAAAAACATTCAGTACTTC. Translation gives CASSQDMGRLAKNIQYF.

This clone was recorded once. The chain combines TRBV6-1 with TRBJ2-4; D is uncertain. CDR1 is MNHNS and CDR2 is SASEGT in the germline V gene. The CDR3 spans 14 residues. V was shortened by 3 bases and J by 2 bases, with 8 bases between the two germline ends. Written as DNA, the CDR3 is TGTGCCAGCAGTGAGCTAGAAACCAAAAACATTCAGTACTTC. Translated: CASSELETKNIQYF.

The chain links TRBV30 to TRBJ1-6; no definite D call. The V gene's germline CDR1 is GTSNPN and CDR2 SVGIG (reference sequence). Deletions cut 5 bases from V and 9 bases from J, with 14 bases between. The CDR3 length is 13 residues. The CDR3 protein is CAWARGYGSPLHF. CDR3 DNA sequence: TGTGCCTGGGCGAGAGGTTACGGTTCACCCCTCCACTTT.

This sequence joins TRBV14 and TRBJ2-2, with 8 bases identical to TRBD1. The V segment lost 1 base and the J segment 4 bases; nucleotides outside the gene matches: 5. This CDR3 region has 16 residues. CDR1 and CDR2 from the germline V gene are SGHDN and FVKESK. CDR3 nucleotides: TGTGCCAGCAGCCAAGTGACAGGGGATTCCACCGGGGAGCTGTTTTTT. Its translation: CASSQVTGDSTGELFF.

This clone was picked up one time. V usage is TRBV2 and J usage is TRBJ2-2, with 9 bases matching TRBD2. The V and J ends lost 2 bases and 5 bases, in that order; junction bases with no gene match: 9. Germline V gene lookup returns CDR1 SNHLY and CDR2 FYNNEI. The CDR3 runs to 17 residues. As DNA, the CDR3 is TGTGCCAGCAGTGAATCTGTTGCGGGGGGGCGGACCGGGGAGCTGTTTTTT. Its protein is CASSESVAGGRTGELFF.

The chain employs TRBV7-2 and TRBJ1-5, with D unresolved. CDR3 length equals 13 residues. The V end lost 5 bases, the J end lost 5 bases, and 10 bases lay between the germline ends. Germline loops: CDR1 SGHTA, CDR2 FQGNSA. The CDR3 nucleotides are TGTGCCAGCAGCCCCCAAAAGCATCAGCCCCAGCATTTT. Translated, it gives CASSPQKHQPQHF.

This chain connects TRBV29-1 to TRBJ1-1; D is possibly TRBD1 (6 bases). V was cut by 5 bases and J by 4 bases, with 17 bases left in between. CDR3 length equals 14 residues. Germline V gene sequence: CDR1 SQVTM, CDR2 ANQGSEA. The CDR3 bases are TGCAGCGTTACTGTCGGGGGGCGAGGCACTGAAGCTTTCTTT. This codes for CSVTVGGRGTEAFF.

The chain uses TRBV27 and TRBJ2-7; the D gene is possibly TRBD2 (5 bases). Germline lookup yields CDR1 MNHEY and CDR2 SMNVEV (reference sequence). The CDR3 consists of 12 residues. The ends were cut back, 2 bases at V and 4 bases at J, with 6 bases in the middle. In DNA form, the CDR3 reads TGTGCCAGCAGTTTAGAGGGTTACGAGCAGTACTTC. Translation: CASSLEGYEQYF.

The chain is built from TRBV5-4 and TRBJ2-4; a possible D gene is TRBD2 (6 bases). Between the trimmed V and J ends, which lost 4 bases and 7 bases, there was a span of 18 bases. The CDR3 loop spans 15 amino acids. Germline V gene lookup returns CDR1 SGHNT and CDR2 YYREEE (reference sequence). The CDR3 region is CASSASKGGDNIQYF. CDR3 bases: TGTGCCAGCAGCGCCTCTAAAGGAGGGGATAACATTCAGTACTTC.

V and J are TRBV4-3 and TRBJ2-6; 10 bases are shared with TRBD1. The ends lost 0 bases at V and 9 bases at J; junction bases unmatched: 8. Germline V gene lookup returns CDR1 LGHNA and CDR2 YSLEER. This CDR3 is 17 amino acids long. This chain's CDR3 is CASSQDHRTGGGNVLTF. CDR3 sequence (DNA): TGCGCCAGCAGCCAAGATCACCGGACAGGGGGTGGCAACGTCCTGACTTTC.

The chain uses TRBV25-1 and TRBJ2-1; 9 bases fit TRBD1. The CDR3 is 18 residues long. The germline CDR1 and CDR2 sequences are MGHDK and SYGVNS. V shed 1 base, J shed 5 bases, and the junction held 12 bases outside the gene matches. The CDR3 reads CASSESPTGTGRHNEQFF. CDR3 DNA: TGTGCCAGCAGTGAATCCCCGACCGGGACAGGGAGACACAATGAGCAGTTCTTC.

The chain uses TRBV15 and TRBJ1-6; the D gene is possibly TRBD1 (6 bases). The CDR3 spans 15 residues. Trimming shortened V by 3 bases and J by 4 bases, and 10 bases separated the two germline ends. The V gene's germline CDR1 is LNHNV and CDR2 YYDKDF (reference sequence). CDR3 in amino acids: CATSRDSRYNSPLHF. As DNA, the CDR3 is TGTGCCACCAGCAGGGACAGTAGATATAATTCACCCCTCCACTTT. Supplemented by reference TRBV15 and TRBJ1-6, the full variable domain reads DAMVIQNPRYQVTQFGKPVTLSCSQTLNHNVMYWYQQKSSQAPKLLFHYYDKDFNNEADTPDNFQSRRPNTSFCFLDIRSPGLGDTAMYLCATSRDSRYNSPLHFGNGTRLTVT.

This chain uses TRBV2 with TRBJ1-1; D gene ambiguous. CDR3 length: 12 amino acids. Trimming pared 6 bases from V and 2 bases from J, leaving 7 bases between. The germline gives CDR1 SNHLY, CDR2 FYNNEI. CDR3 protein: CASRAGNTEAFF. The CDR3, as DNA: TGTGCCAGCAGGGCGGGCAACACTGAAGCTTTCTTT. Filled out from reference TRBV2 and TRBJ1-1, the complete variable domain reads EPEVTQTPSHQVTQMGQEVILRCVPISNHLYFYWYRQILGQKVEFLVSFYNNEISEKSEIFDDQFSVERPDGSNFTLKIRSTKLEDSAMYFCASRAGNTEAFFGQGTRLTVV.

The V and J genes are TRBV7-2 and TRBJ2-5, with 7 bases aligning to TRBD1. The germline CDR1 and CDR2 sequences are SGHTA and FQGNSA. The CDR3 has 13 amino acids. V trimming: 6 bases; J trimming: 5 bases; junction bases outside the gene matches: 6. The CDR3 loop reads CASRSTGLETQYF. CDR3 DNA sequence: TGTGCCAGCAGATCGACAGGGTTGGAGACCCAGTACTTC. The full variable domain, in which reference TRBV7-2 and TRBJ2-5 provide the parts outside the CDR3, is GAGVSQSPSNKVTEKGKDVELRCDPISGHTALYWYRQSLGQGLEFLIYFQGNSAPDKSGLPSDRFSAERTGGSVSTLTIQRTQQEDSAVYLCASRSTGLETQYFGPGTRLLVL.

The chain employs TRBV18 and TRBJ2-5, with TRBD2 matching over 13 bases. Trimming took 3 bases from V and 4 from J; bases not matched to a gene: 5. Per the germline V gene, CDR1 is KGHSH and CDR2 is LQKENI. The CDR3 runs to 16 residues. As DNA, the CDR3 is TGTGCCAGCTCACCTCGTGGACTAGCGGGAGCAGAGACCCAGTACTTC. It is translated as CASSPRGLAGAETQYF. Together with reference TRBV18 and TRBJ2-5, the CDR3 gives the full variable domain: NAGVMQNPRHLVRRRGQEARLRCSPMKGHSHVYWYRQLPEEGLKFMVYLQKENIIDESGMPKERFSAEFPKEGPSILRIQQVVRGDSAAYFCASSPRGLAGAETQYFGPGTRLLVL.

This sequence joins TRBV4-1 and TRBJ1-2; possibly TRBD1 for D (5 bases). Looked up from germline, CDR1 is MGHRA and CDR2 is YSYEKL. The CDR3 runs 17 residues. V dropped 0 bases and J dropped 5 bases, with 19 bases sitting between them. The CDR3 protein is CASSQDGAGSNRYGYTF. Written as DNA, the CDR3 is TGCGCCAGCAGCCAAGATGGGGCAGGGTCAAATAGGTATGGCTACACCTTC.

The chain combines TRBV7-9 with TRBJ2-7; TRBD1 agrees at 10 bases. The V and J ends lost 5 bases and 3 bases, in that order; junction bases with no gene match: 4. This CDR3 comprises 14 residues. Per the germline V gene, CDR1 is SEHNR and CDR2 is FQNEAQ (reference sequence). The CDR3 sequence is CASSDGQGGYEQYV. DNA for the CDR3: TGTGCCAGCAGCGACGGACAGGGGGGCTACGAGCAGTACGTC.

The genes are TRBV4-3 and TRBJ2-1; D is undetermined. The germline V and J ends were trimmed by 0 bases and 9 bases, with 12 bases remaining between them. This CDR3 region has 14 residues. Germline V gene lookup returns CDR1 LGHNA and CDR2 YSLEER. As DNA, the CDR3 is TGCGCCAGCAGCCAAGAGAGGCTCTTCGGTGAGCAGTTCTTC. This encodes CASSQERLFGEQFF.

CDR3: CASSQSRVLTDTQYF. CDR3 bases: TGTGCCAGCAGCCAATCCCGGGTCCTCACAGATACGCAGTATTTT. V and J are TRBV7-9 and TRBJ2-3; D remains ambiguous. CDR3 length: 15 amino acids. The germline V gene has CDR1 SEHNR and CDR2 FQNEAQ (reference sequence). The V and J ends lost 5 bases and 2 bases respectively, with 14 bases between them.